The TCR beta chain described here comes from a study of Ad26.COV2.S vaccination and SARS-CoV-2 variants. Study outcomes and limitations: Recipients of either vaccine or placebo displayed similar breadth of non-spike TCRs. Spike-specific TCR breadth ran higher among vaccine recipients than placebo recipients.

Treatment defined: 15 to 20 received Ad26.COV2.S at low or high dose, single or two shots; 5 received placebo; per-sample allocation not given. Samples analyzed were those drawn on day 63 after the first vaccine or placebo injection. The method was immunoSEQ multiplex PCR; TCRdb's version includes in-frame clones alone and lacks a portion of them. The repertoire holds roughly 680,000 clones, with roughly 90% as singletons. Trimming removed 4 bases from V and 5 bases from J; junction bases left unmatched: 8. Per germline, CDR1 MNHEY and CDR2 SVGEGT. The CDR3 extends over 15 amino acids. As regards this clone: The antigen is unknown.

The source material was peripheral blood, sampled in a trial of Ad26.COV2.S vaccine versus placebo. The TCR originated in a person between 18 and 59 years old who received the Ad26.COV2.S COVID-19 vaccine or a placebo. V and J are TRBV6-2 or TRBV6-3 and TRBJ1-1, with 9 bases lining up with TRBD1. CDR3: CASSFSTGGLTEAFF. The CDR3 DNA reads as TGTGCCAGCAGTTTCTCGACAGGGGGTTTGACTGAAGCTTTCTTT.